Listed below are T cell receptor beta chains from one sample, sequenced in a study of a mutant IDH1 vaccine in newly diagnosed glioma. Libraries were prepared by immunoSEQ multiplex PCR; TCRdb keeps only in-frame clonotypes and omits some of them. The data show some 38,000 clones, about 78% seen once. The specimen comprised PBMCs, sampled from a glioma patient treated with radiotherapy, temozolomide or both. The origin of the receptors is a man aged 40-49 years with glioma. Some clones in this sample may be carry-over from other donors' samples. CDR3s include the opening cysteine and the closing phenylalanine or tryptophan.

CASCRAGGELFF | TRBV6-5
CASSFRRGGYNEQFF | TRBV28
CASIGARGRVWFGYTF | TRBV2
CASSPLDGRMNTEAFF | TRBV7-9
CASSSFTWDRGGGYGYTF | TRBV28
CASSVGLVSAVGNYGYTF | TRBV9
CASSEGSLSYEQYF | TRBV2
CASSSLYDRALGGYTF | TRBV7-2
CASSHSGQGTYSNQPQHF | TRBV7-8
CASSGDSANGYTF | TRBV10-3
CASSEASGYNEQFF | TRBV2
CASSPFGGGSYEQYF | TRBV18
CASSSKTGGSPLHF | TRBV6-6
CASKRGNTEAFF | TRBV6-5
CASSALSGIGNTIYF | TRBV9
CSARGENEQFF | TRBV20-1
CASSPGTGGASYNSPLHF | TRBV5-4